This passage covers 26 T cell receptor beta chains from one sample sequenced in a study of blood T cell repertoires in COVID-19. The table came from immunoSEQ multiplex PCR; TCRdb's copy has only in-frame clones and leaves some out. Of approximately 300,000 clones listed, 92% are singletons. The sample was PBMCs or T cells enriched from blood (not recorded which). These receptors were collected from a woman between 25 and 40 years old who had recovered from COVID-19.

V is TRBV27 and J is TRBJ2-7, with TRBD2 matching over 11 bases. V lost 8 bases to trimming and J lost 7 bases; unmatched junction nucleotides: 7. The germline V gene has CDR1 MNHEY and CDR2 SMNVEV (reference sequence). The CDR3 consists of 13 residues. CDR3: CASGLAGGGEQYF. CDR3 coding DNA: TGTGCCAGCGGGTTAGCGGGAGGGGGGGAGCAGTACTTC.

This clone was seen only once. The CDR3 loop reads CATSRDFLDSGSLDTQYF. DNA for the CDR3: TGTGCCACCAGCAGAGATTTCCTGGACAGCGGGAGTCTAGATACGCAGTATTTT. The rearrangement links TRBV15 to TRBJ2-3; 8 positions agree with TRBD2. The trim removed 0 bases at V and 5 bases at J, leaving 13 bases unmatched. This CDR3 has 18 amino acids. CDR1 is LNHNV, CDR2 YYDKDF, per germline (reference sequence).

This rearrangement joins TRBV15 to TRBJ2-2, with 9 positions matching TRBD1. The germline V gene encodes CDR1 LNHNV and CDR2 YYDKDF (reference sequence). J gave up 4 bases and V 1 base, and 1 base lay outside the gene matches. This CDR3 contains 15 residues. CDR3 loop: CATSRGGQGTGELFF. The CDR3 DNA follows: TGTGCCACCAGCAGAGGGGGACAGGGCACCGGGGAGCTGTTTTTT.

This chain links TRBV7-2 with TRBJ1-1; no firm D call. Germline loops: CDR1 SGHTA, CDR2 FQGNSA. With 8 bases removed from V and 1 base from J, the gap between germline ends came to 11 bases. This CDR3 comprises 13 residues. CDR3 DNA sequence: TGTGCCAGCCAACGGCGAGGGAACACTGAAGCTTTCTTT. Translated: CASQRRGNTEAFF.

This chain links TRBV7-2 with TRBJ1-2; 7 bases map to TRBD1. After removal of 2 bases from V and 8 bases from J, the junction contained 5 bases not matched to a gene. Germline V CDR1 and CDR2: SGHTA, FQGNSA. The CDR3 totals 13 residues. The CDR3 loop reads CASSLQGTAGYTF. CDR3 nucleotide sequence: TGTGCCAGCAGCTTACAGGGGACAGCGGGCTACACCTTC.

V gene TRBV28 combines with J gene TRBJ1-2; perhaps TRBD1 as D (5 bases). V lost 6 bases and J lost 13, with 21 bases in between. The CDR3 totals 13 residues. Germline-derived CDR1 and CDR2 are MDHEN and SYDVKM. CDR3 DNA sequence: TGTGCCAGCAGCTCCGACATGGAAATGGGGCCCACCTTC. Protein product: CASSSDMEMGPTF.

This chain's CDR3 is CASSWDSSRTGELFF. CDR3 DNA: TGTGCCAGCAGCTGGGACTCCTCGAGAACCGGGGAGCTGTTTTTT. The rearrangement uses TRBV7-3 and TRBJ2-2, with D possibly being TRBD2 (6 bases). V lost 4 bases and J lost 5, with 14 bases in between. CDR3 length: 15 amino acids. Germline loops: CDR1 SGHTA, CDR2 FQGTGA. The full variable domain, its missing parts supplied by reference TRBV7-3 and TRBJ2-2, is GAGVSQTPSNKVTEKGKYVELRCDPISGHTALYWYRQSLGQGPEFLIYFQGTGAADDSGLPNDRFFAVRPEGSVSTLKIQRTERGDSAVYLCASSWDSSRTGELFFGEGSRLTVL.

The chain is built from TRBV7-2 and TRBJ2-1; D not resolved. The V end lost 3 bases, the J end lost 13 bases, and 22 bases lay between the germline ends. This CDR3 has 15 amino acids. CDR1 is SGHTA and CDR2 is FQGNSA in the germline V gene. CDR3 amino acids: CASSFQLIGSQIQFF. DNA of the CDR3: TGTGCCAGCAGCTTCCAGTTAATCGGTAGCCAAATCCAGTTCTTC.

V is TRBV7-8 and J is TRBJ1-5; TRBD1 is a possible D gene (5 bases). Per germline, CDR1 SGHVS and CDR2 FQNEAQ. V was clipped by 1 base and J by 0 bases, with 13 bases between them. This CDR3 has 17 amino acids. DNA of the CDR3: TGTGCCAGCAGCTTAGGGCAGGGAGGTTATAGCAATCAGCCCCAGCATTTT. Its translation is CASSLGQGGYSNQPQHF.

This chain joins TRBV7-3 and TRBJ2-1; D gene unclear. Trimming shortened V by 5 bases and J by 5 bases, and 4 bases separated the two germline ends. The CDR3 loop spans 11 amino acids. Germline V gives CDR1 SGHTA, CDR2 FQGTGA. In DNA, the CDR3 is TGTGCCAGCAGCGAGGACAATGAGCAGTTCTTC. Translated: CASSEDNEQFF.

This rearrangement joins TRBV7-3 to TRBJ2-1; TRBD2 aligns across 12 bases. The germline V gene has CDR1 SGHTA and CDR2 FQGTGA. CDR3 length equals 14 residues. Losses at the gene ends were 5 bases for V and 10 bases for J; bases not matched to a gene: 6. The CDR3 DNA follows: TGTGCCAGCAGCCCGGGGGGGACTAGCGGGGAGCAGTTCTTC. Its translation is CASSPGGTSGEQFF.

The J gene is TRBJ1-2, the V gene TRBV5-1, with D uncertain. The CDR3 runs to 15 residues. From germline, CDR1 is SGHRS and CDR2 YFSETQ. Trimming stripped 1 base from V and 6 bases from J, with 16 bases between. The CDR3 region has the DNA TGCGCCAGCAGCTTGCCCAGTACAAATATGGATGGCTACACCTTC. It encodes CASSLPSTNMDGYTF.

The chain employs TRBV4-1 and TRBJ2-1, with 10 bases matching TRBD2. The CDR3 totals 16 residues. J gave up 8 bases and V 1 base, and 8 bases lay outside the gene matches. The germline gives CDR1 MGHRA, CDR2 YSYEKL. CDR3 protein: CASSQGLAGAGYEQFF. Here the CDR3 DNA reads TGCGCCAGCAGCCAAGGCCTAGCGGGGGCGGGCTATGAGCAGTTCTTC.

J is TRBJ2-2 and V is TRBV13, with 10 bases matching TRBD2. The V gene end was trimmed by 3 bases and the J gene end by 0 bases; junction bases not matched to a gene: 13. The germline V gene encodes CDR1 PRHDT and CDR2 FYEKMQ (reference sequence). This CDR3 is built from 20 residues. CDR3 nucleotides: TGTGCCAGCAGCTTTCTGGGACTAGCGAGGGACTCCGCGAACACCGGGGAGCTGTTTTTT. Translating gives CASSFLGLARDSANTGELFF.

CDR3 bases: TGTGCCAGCAGCCAAGCAACAGGGGCCACTGAAGCTTTCTTT. It encodes CASSQATGATEAFF. This chain joins TRBV3-1 (or the pseudogene TRBV3-2) and TRBJ1-1; the match to TRBD1 covers 7 bases. Per germline, CDR1 LGHDT and CDR2 YNNKEL (reference sequence). The CDR3 loop spans 14 amino acids. V shed 1 base, J shed 4 bases, and the junction held 3 bases outside the gene matches.

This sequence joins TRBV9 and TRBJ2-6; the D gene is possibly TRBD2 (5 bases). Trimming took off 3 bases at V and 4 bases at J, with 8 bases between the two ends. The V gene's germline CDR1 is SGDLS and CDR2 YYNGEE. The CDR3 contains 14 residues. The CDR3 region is CASSGRWGANVLTF. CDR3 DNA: TGTGCCAGCAGCGGGAGGTGGGGGGCCAACGTCCTGACTTTC.

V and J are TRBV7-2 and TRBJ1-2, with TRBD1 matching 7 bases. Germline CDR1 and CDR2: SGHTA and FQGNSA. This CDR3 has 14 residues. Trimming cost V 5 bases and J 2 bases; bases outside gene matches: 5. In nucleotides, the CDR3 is TGTGCCAGCAGCCCGGACAGGACGAACTATGGCTACACCTTC. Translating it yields CASSPDRTNYGYTF.

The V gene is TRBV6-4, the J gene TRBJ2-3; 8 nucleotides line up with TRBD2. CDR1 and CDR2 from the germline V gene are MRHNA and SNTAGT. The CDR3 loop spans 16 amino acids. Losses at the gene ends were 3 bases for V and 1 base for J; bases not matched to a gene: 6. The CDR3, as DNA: TGTGCCAGCAGTGAGGTCGGCGGGGGGCGCACAGATACGCAGTATTTT. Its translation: CASSEVGGGRTDTQYF.

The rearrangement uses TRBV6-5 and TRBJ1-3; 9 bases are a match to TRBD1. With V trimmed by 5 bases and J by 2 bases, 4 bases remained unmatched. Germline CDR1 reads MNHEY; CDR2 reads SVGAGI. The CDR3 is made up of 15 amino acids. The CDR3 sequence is CASSPGTGPGNTIYF. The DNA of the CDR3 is TGTGCCAGCAGTCCCGGGACAGGGCCTGGAAACACCATATATTTT.

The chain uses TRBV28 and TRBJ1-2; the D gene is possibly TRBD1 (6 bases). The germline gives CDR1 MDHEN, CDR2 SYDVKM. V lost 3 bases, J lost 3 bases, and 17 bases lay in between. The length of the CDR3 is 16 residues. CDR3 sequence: CASSFSRGGLYYGYTF. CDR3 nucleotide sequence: TGTGCCAGCAGTTTCTCCAGGGGCGGTCTATACTATGGCTACACCTTC.

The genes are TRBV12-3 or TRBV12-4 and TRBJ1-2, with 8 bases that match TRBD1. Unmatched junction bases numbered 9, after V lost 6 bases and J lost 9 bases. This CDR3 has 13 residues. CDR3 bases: TGTGCCAGCAGCCTCCGGACAGGGTCACGCTACACCTTC. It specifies CASSLRTGSRYTF.

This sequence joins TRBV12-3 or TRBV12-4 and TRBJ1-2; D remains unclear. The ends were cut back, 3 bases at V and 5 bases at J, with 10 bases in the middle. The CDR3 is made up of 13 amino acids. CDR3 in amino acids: CASSLPGKYGYTF. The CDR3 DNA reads TGTGCCAGCAGTTTGCCAGGAAAGTATGGCTACACCTTC.

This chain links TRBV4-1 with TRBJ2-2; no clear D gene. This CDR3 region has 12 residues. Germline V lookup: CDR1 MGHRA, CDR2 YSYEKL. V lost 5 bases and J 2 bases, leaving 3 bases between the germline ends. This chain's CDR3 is CASSYNTGELFF. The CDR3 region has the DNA TGCGCCAGCAGCTATAACACCGGGGAGCTGTTTTTT.

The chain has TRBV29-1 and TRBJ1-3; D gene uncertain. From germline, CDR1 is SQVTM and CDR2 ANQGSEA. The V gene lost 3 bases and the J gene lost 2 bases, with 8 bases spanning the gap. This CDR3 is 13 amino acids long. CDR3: CSVDGGPGNTIYF. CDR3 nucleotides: TGCAGCGTTGACGGAGGCCCTGGAAACACCATATATTTT.

In nucleotides, the CDR3 is TGTGCCAGCAGCTCCGGACTAGCGGGGGGGCTGGCCTACAATGAGCAGTTCTTC. Amino acid sequence: CASSSGLAGGLAYNEQFF. V gene TRBV7-2 combines with J gene TRBJ2-1, with 15 nucleotides matching TRBD2. V was clipped by 4 bases and J by 2 bases; unmatched bases: 6. CDR1 SGHTA and CDR2 FQGNSA come from the germline V gene. This CDR3 has 18 residues.

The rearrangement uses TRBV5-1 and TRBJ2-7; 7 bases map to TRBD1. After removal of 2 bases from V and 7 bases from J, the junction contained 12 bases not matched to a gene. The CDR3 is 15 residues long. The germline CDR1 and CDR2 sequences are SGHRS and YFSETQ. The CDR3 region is CASSFGQVSTWEQYF. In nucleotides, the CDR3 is TGCGCCAGCAGCTTTGGACAGGTTAGCACTTGGGAGCAGTACTTC.